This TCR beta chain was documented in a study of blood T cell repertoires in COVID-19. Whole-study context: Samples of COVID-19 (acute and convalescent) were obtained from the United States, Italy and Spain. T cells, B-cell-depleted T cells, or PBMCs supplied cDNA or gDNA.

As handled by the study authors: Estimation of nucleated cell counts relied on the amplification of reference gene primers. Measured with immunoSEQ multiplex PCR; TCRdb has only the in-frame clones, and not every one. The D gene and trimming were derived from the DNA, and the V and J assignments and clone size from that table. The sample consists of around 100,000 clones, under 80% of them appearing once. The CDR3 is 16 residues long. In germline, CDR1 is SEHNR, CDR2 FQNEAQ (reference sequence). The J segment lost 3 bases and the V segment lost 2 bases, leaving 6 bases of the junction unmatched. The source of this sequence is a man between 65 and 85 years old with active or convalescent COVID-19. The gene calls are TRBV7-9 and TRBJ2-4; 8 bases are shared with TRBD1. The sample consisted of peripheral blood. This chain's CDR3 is CASSLLGQGGKNIQYF. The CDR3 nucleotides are TGTGCCAGCAGCTTACTAGGACAGGGAGGCAAAAACATTCAGTACTTC.